This T cell receptor beta chain was found in a study of CD8+ T cells in alopecia areata (dated by TCRdb to about 2018). In terms of the full investigation: Treated patients were enrolled in an open-label pilot trial of oral tofacitinib, 5 to 10 mg twice daily, for moderate-to-severe alopecia areata. Patients received tofacitinib for 6 to 18 months and were then followed off drug for 6 months to check for delayed response and recurrence. Disease severity in treated patients was measured with the SALT score, which quantifies the percentage of affected scalp surface area. To study T cell clonal expansion in alopecia areata, the researchers applied high-throughput TCRbeta sequencing to both the C3H/HeJ mouse model and human patients. On the human side, TCRbeta sequencing was run on scalp tissue and on sorted CD4+ and CD8+ peripheral blood T cells from healthy controls and from alopecia areata patients with either patchy or totalis/universalis disease. Patients on tofacitinib were biopsied at baseline and after 4 and 24 weeks of treatment, and several of the patients also had a later scalp biopsy. Clonality in the scalp was compared among normal scalp (n=4), patchy alopecia areata scalp (n=8), and alopecia totalis/universalis scalp (n=8). The RNA source kit depended on sample type: the PAXgene miRNA kit for fixed scalp, the miRNeasy kit for PBMCs, and the RNeasy kit for mouse skin. Amplification of TCRbeta CDR3 regions was done by immunoSEQ multiplex PCR using 35 Vbeta forward primers and 13 Jbeta reverse primers. The paper as a whole reports these results and caveats: Tofacitinib significantly lowered scalp clonality and the number of expanded CD8+ clones among the top 100 scalp clones. Compared with normal scalp, lesional scalp, particularly in alopecia totalis/universalis, had higher clonality and more expanded CD8+ clones, which suggests antigenic drive. Many expanded lesional clones persisted in scalp and blood during tofacitinib treatment, which may partly explain relapse after stopping treatment. Because the treated cohort was small and had only one nonresponder, larger studies are needed to examine links between baseline CD8+ expansion and response. Shared TCR sequences between patients were less evident than in mice, which may be partly attributable to HLA diversity in the patient population. Unlike mouse skin, where gammadelta T cells dominate, normal human skin contains resident alphabeta T cells that get sequenced too, which complicates analysis of the scalp TCR repertoire.

In the germline V gene, CDR1 corresponds to MNHNS and CDR2 to SASEGT. V is trimmed back by 8 bases and J by 5 bases, and the junction contains 12 bases that no gene match accounts for. The CDR3 spans 14 residues, from the cysteine through the phenylalanine. This entry keeps only the CDR3 DNA: 42 bases, framed from base 1. This sample's time point label indicates: roughly 24 weeks on oral tofacitinib. The treatment or condition label corresponds to: oral pan-JAK inhibitor, 5-10 mg twice daily. Peripheral blood and lesional scalp punch biopsies were obtained from patients with alopecia areata. PBMCs were separated by density centrifugation and stained for CD3, CD4 and CD8, after which CD4+ and CD8+ T cells were sorted on a FACSAria. Preparation of the library involved the immunoSEQ multiplex PCR assay. RNA was extracted from all samples and reverse transcribed into cDNA, which served as template for TCR sequencing. SuperScript III was used for first-strand cDNA synthesis, primed with a 2:1 mix of oligo-dT and random hexamers. A synthetic immune receptor repertoire was used to gauge amplification bias, and whatever bias remained was removed computationally. The authors processed their data as follows. Raw reads were preprocessed to remove errors, and CDR3 was defined according to IMGT conventions as the region from the conserved cysteine to phenylalanine. Clonality was computed by normalizing Shannon entropy by log2 of the number of productive unique TCRs and subtracting the result from 1. Scalp TCRbeta sequences were cross-referenced with sorted blood CD4 and CD8 repertoires so that the CD4 or CD8 identity of scalp clones could be inferred. TCRdb mirrors the immuneACCESS table, restricted to in-frame sequences. Some clones are absent from its copies; in checked studies, under half trace to an unresolved V gene, and the reason for the others is unknown. That table furnishes V, J and clone size, whereas the DNA furnished D and trimming. The sample table contains about 76,000 clones; only one count was recorded for approximately 66% of them. In total, the top ten clones hold roughly a quarter of the sample.

Note on this clone: Its antigen is unknown. One base away there is no much larger clone; base qualities are not given.

Sequencing used CD8+ T cells sorted from blood, obtained at week 24, from a patient treated with tofacitinib. The rearranged chain carries TRBV6-1 and TRBJ2-7; TRBD1 aligns with 7 central bases. This TCR was recovered from a human donor with alopecia areata. The CDR3 reads as follows: CASYYGQDPNEQYF. The base sequence is TGTGCCAGCTATTATGGACAGGACCCCAACGAGCAGTACTTC.